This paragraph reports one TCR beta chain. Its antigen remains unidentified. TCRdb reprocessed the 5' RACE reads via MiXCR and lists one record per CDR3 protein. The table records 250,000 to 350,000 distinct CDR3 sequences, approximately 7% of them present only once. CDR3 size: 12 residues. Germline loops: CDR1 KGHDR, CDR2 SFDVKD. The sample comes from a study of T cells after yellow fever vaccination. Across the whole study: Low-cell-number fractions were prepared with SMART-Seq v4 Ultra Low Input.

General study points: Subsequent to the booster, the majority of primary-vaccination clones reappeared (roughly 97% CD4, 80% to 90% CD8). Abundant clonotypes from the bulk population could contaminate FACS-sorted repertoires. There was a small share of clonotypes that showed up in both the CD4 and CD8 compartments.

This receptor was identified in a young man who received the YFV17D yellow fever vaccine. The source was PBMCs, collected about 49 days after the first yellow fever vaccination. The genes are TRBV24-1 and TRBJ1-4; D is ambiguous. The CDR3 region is CDTSSTNEKLFF. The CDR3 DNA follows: TGTGACACAAGCTCAACTAATGAAAAACTGTTTTTT.